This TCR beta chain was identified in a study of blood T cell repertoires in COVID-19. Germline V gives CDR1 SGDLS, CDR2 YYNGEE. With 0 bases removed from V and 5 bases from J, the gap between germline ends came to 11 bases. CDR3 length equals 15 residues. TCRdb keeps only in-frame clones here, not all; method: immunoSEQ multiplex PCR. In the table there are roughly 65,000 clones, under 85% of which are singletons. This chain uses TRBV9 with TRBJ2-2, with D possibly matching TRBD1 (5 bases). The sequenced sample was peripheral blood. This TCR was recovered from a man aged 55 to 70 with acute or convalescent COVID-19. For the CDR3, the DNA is TGTGCCAGCAGCGTAGGGGGCGCGTGGACCGGGGAGCTGTTTTTT. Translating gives CASSVGGAWTGELFF.